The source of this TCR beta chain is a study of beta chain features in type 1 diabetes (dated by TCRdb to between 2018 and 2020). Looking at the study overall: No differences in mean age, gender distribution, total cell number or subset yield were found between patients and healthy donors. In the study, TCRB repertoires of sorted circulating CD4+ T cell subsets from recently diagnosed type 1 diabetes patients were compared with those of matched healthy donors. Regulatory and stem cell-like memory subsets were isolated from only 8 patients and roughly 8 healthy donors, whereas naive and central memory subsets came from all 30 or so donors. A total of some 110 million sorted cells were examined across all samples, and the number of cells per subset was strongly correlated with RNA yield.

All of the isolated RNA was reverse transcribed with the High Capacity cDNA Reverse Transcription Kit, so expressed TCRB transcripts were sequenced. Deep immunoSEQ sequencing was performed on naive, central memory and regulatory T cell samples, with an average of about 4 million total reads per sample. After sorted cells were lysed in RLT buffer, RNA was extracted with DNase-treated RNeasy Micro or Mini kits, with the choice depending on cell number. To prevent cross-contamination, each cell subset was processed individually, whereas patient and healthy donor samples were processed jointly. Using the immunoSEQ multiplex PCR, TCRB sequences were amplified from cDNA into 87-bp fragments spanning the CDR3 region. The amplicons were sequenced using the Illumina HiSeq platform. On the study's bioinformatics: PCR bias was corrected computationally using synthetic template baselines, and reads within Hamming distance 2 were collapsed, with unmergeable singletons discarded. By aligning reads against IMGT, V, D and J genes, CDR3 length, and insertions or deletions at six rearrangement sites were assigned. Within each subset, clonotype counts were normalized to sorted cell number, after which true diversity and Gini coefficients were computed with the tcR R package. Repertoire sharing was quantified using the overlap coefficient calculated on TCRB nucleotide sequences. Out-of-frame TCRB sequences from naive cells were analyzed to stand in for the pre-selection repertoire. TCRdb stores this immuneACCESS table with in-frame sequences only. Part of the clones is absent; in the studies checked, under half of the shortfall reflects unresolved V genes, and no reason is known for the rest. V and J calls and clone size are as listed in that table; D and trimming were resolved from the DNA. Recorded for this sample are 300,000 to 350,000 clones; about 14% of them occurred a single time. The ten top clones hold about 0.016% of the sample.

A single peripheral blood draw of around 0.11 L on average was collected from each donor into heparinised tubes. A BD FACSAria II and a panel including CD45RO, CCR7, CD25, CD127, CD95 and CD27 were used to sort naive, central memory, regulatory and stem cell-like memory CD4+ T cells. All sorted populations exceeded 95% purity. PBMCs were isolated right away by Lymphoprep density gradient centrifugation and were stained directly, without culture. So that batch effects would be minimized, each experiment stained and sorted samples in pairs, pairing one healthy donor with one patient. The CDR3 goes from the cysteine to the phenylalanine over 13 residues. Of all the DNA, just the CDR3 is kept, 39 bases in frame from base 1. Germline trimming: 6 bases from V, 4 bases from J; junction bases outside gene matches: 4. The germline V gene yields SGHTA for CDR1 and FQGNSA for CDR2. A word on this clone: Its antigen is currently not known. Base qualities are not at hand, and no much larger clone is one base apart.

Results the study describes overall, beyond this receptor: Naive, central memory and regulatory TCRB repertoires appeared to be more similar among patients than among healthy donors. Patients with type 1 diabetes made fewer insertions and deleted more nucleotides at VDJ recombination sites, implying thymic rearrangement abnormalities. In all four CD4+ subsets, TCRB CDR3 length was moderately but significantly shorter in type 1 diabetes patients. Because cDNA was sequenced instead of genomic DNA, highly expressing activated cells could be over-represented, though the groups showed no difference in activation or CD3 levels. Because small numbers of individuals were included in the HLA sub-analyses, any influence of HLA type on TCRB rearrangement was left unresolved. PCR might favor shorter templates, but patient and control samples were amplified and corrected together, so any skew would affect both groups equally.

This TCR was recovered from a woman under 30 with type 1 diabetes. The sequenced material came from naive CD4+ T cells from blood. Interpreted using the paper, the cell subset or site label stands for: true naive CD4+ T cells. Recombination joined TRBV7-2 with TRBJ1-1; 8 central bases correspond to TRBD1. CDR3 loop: CASRLTGGTEAFF. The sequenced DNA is TGTGCCAGCAGGCTCACAGGGGGCACTGAAGCTTTCTTT.